The 32 T cell receptor beta chains presented below share a single source sample, sequenced in a study of radiation and T cells in renal cell carcinoma. Noted treatment: treatment-naive control, cytoreductive nephrectomy. Method: immunoSEQ multiplex PCR; TCRdb's copy keeps in-frame clones and lacks some. In the table there are 19,000 or so clones, about 55% of which are singletons. Source: tumor tissue, taken from a patient whose treatment was nephrectomy without radiotherapy. The receptors originated from a man aged 45-60 years with renal cell carcinoma.

As concerns this clone: The junction shows a germline mismatch at one end, possibly a read error. The chain joins TRBV4-3 to TRBJ2-3; tentatively, D is TRBD1 or TRBD2 (6 bases each). Germline V gene data show CDR1 as LGHNA and CDR2 as YSLEER. The CDR3 consists of 17 residues. The CDR3, as DNA: TGCGCCAGCAGCCAAGAAAGTCGAGGGGGAGGCACAGATTCGCAGTATTTT. Translated, it gives CASSQESRGGGTDSQYF.

CDR3: CALRSRDRASDVGYTF. In DNA form, the CDR3 reads TGTGCCTTAAGGTCCCGGGACAGGGCTTCGGACGTTGGCTACACCTTC. The chain is built from TRBV30 and TRBJ1-2; 9 bases map to TRBD1. Looked up from germline, CDR1 is GTSNPN and CDR2 is SVGIG (reference sequence). The CDR3 loop spans 16 amino acids. V lost 7 bases and J lost 7; bases outside the gene matches: 19.

This clone was counted between two and nine times. The chain employs TRBV14 and TRBJ1-2; D not certain. With 1 base removed from V and 2 bases from J, the gap between germline ends came to 5 bases. CDR1 and CDR2 (germline): SGHDN, FVKESK. CDR3 length equals 13 residues. The CDR3 region has the DNA TGTGCCAGCAGCCAAGTGCCCAACTATGGCTACACCTTC. Translation: CASSQVPNYGYTF.

This clone was observed a few times. This chain links TRBV7-2 with TRBJ2-5; D remains unclear. This CDR3 has 13 amino acids. Germline values: CDR1 SGHTA, CDR2 FQGNSA. V lost 2 bases to trimming and J lost 5 bases, with 9 bases between them. In nucleotides, the CDR3 is TGTGCCAGCAGCTTATTGGACGGCGAGACCCAGTACTTC. It translates to CASSLLDGETQYF.

V and J are TRBV19 and TRBJ1-1; 7 bases map to TRBD1. The V gene's germline CDR1 is LNHDA and CDR2 SQIVND (reference sequence). J was trimmed by 4 bases and V by 6 bases; bases with no gene match: 5. The CDR3 consists of 13 residues. This CDR3 reads CASSPTGSTEAFF. CDR3 DNA sequence: TGTGCCAGTAGCCCGACAGGGAGCACTGAAGCTTTCTTT.

In its sample, this clone was seen a few times. The chain joins TRBV19 to TRBJ1-1; D remains unclear. This CDR3 is 14 amino acids long. Trimming removed 3 bases from V and 7 bases from J, with 15 bases in between. Germline lookup yields CDR1 LNHDA and CDR2 SQIVND (reference sequence). CDR3 nucleotides: TGTGCCAGTAGTATTCAATTGGGCCACAGTGAAGCTTTCTTT. Residues: CASSIQLGHSEAFF.

The gene calls are TRBV6-5 and TRBJ2-2; D may match TRBD1 or TRBD2 (6 bases each). Germline V lookup: CDR1 MNHEY, CDR2 SVGAGI. The ends were cut back, 8 bases at V and 1 base at J, with 11 bases in the middle. The CDR3 runs 14 residues. The CDR3 sequence: CASWGARNTGELFF. The DNA for the CDR3 is TGTGCCAGCTGGGGGGCGCGGAACACCGGGGAGCTGTTTTTT.

By sample share, this clone is medium-sized. The chain carries TRBV6-1 and TRBJ1-1, with no clear D. The CDR3 is 12 residues long. The V end was cut by 8 bases, the J end by 1 base, with 8 bases between. Looked up from germline, CDR1 is MNHNS and CDR2 is SASEGT. CDR3 loop: CASLNRNTEAFF. In DNA, the CDR3 is TGTGCCAGCTTAAATCGGAACACTGAAGCTTTCTTT.

This chain connects TRBV2 to TRBJ2-6; D not certain. CDR1 SNHLY and CDR2 FYNNEI come from the germline V gene. The CDR3 runs 15 residues. V was pared by 2 bases and J by 2 bases, with 7 bases between. The chain's CDR3 is CASSEMGTGANVLTF. DNA for the CDR3: TGTGCCAGCAGTGAAATGGGAACTGGGGCCAACGTCCTGACTTTC.

V usage is TRBV5-1 and J usage is TRBJ2-5; the D call may be TRBD1 or TRBD2 (6 bases each). CDR3 size: 14 residues. V lost 5 bases and J 4 bases, leaving 15 bases between the germline ends. Germline loops: CDR1 SGHRS, CDR2 YFSETQ. The CDR3 DNA reads as TGCGCCAGCAGTTCGAGGGGGGATGGAGAGACCCAGTACTTC. Encoded protein: CASSSRGDGETQYF. The full variable domain, completed using reference TRBV5-1 and TRBJ2-5, is KAGVTQTPRYLIKTRGQQVTLSCSPISGHRSVSWYQQTPGQGLQFLFEYFSETQRNKGNFPGRFSGRQFSNSRSEMNVSTLELGDSALYLCASSSRGDGETQYFGPGTRLLVL.

This rearrangement joins TRBV9 to TRBJ2-2; TRBD2 might be the D (7 bases). The V end lost 0 bases, the J end lost 4 bases, and 10 bases lay between the germline ends. Per germline, CDR1 SGDLS and CDR2 YYNGEE. The CDR3 totals 15 residues. The CDR3 DNA sequence: TGTGCCAGCAGCGTAGTGGCGGGGGCCACCGGGGAGCTGTTTTTT. Translating gives CASSVVAGATGELFF.

The V and J genes are TRBV20-1 and TRBJ2-3; the D is unclear. Germline V gene sequence: CDR1 DFQATT, CDR2 SNEGSKA (reference sequence). CDR3 size: 11 residues. The V and J ends lost 3 bases and 6 bases respectively, with 7 bases between them. In nucleotides, the CDR3 is TGCAGTGCTAGTAACTTGGATACGCAGTATTTT. This translates into CSASNLDTQYF.

This clone has only a few counts. This chain uses TRBV6-6 with TRBJ1-2; D not certain. CDR3 length: 12 residues. V was clipped by 4 bases and J by 6 bases, with 9 bases between them. Looked up from germline, CDR1 is MNHNY and CDR2 is SVGAGI (reference sequence). This CDR3 is CASSSPPDGYTF. Here the CDR3 DNA reads TGTGCCAGCAGTTCCCCACCTGATGGCTACACCTTC.

The genes are TRBV6-6 and TRBJ1-4; D gene unclear. Germline V gene data show CDR1 as MNHNY and CDR2 as SVGAGI (reference sequence). The CDR3 extends over 15 amino acids. V shed 5 bases and J shed 0 bases, with 10 bases lying between them. CDR3 protein: CASSDTGSTNEKLFF. The CDR3 DNA follows: TGTGCCAGCAGTGACACCGGCTCAACTAATGAAAAACTGTTTTTT.

Concerning this clone: Within the sample, other DNA sequences also encode this same CDR3. In nucleotides, the CDR3 is TGTGCCAGTAGTCCAAGACAGGGGGTCGACTACGAGCAGTACTTC. It encodes CASSPRQGVDYEQYF. The chain employs TRBV19 and TRBJ2-7; 9 bases line up with TRBD1. Germline V lookup: CDR1 LNHDA, CDR2 SQIVND (reference sequence). This CDR3 is built from 15 residues. Trimming at V came to 5 bases and at J to 3 bases, leaving 8 bases not matched to a gene.

Here the CDR3 reads CASSGAGTLEQYF. The CDR3 DNA sequence: TGTGCCAGCAGTGGAGCAGGGACACTCGAGCAGTACTTC. The rearrangement links TRBV25-1 to TRBJ2-7, with D possibly being TRBD1 (6 bases). The CDR3 totals 13 residues. CDR1 MGHDK and CDR2 SYGVNS come from the germline V gene. V was shortened by 4 bases and J by 6 bases, with 13 bases between the two germline ends.

The V and J genes are TRBV9 and TRBJ2-2, with D possibly TRBD1 on 6 matching bases. CDR3 size: 16 residues. Trimming removed 2 bases at V and 0 bases at J, with 11 bases between. Germline values: CDR1 SGDLS, CDR2 YYNGEE. CDR3 loop: CASSVRDTSNTGELFF. CDR3 nucleotides: TGTGCCAGCAGCGTCCGGGACACTTCGAACACCGGGGAGCTGTTTTTT.

The J gene is TRBJ1-4, the V gene TRBV4-1; D is ambiguous. This CDR3 spans 15 amino acids. The V gene lost 3 bases and the J gene lost 8 bases, with 16 bases spanning the gap. Germline CDR1 and CDR2: MGHRA and YSYEKL. DNA for the CDR3: TGCGCCAGCAGCCAGGGGTTTTCTGGGGAGGAAAAACTGTTTTTT. Encoded protein: CASSQGFSGEEKLFF.

CDR3 loop: CASSLAAQGGYGYTF. CDR3 DNA: TGCGCCAGCAGCTTGGCTGCGCAGGGGGGCTATGGCTACACCTTC. V and J are TRBV5-1 and TRBJ1-2; TRBD1 aligns across 7 bases. This CDR3 has 15 amino acids. J was trimmed by 4 bases and V by 0 bases; bases with no gene match: 6. CDR1 SGHRS and CDR2 YFSETQ come from the germline V gene. Together with reference TRBV5-1 and TRBJ1-2, the CDR3 gives the full variable domain: KAGVTQTPRYLIKTRGQQVTLSCSPISGHRSVSWYQQTPGQGLQFLFEYFSETQRNKGNFPGRFSGRQFSNSRSEMNVSTLELGDSALYLCASSLAAQGGYGYTFGSGTRLTVV.

This clone was detected a few times. This sequence joins TRBV15 and TRBJ1-1, with D possibly being TRBD1 (5 bases). Trimming removed 0 bases from V and 7 bases from J, with 12 bases in between. This CDR3 contains 14 residues. CDR1 LNHNV and CDR2 YYDKDF come from the germline V gene (reference sequence). In DNA form, the CDR3 reads TGTGCCACCAGCAGAGATTTCAGGGTAGATGAAGCTTTCTTT. Protein: CATSRDFRVDEAFF.

The rearrangement joins TRBV5-6 to TRBJ1-6; TRBD1 might be the D (5 bases). V lost 2 bases to trimming and J lost 7 bases, with 13 bases between them. Germline loops: CDR1 SGHDT, CDR2 YYEEEE. The CDR3 covers 15 residues. CDR3 in DNA: TGTGCCAGCAGCTTAGACGGGGCTCCAAATTCACCCCTCCACTTT. Residues: CASSLDGAPNSPLHF.

The chain uses TRBV25-1 and TRBJ2-7; 8 positions match TRBD1. Germline CDR1 is MGHDK and CDR2 is SYGVNS. CDR3 size: 14 residues. V lost 5 bases to trimming and J lost 1 base; unmatched junction nucleotides: 4. The CDR3 DNA reads TGTGCCAGCAGTCAGTGGACAGGGTCCTACGAGCAGTACTTC. Translating it yields CASSQWTGSYEQYF.

V and J are TRBV6-6 and TRBJ2-7; D call uncertain. Trimming stripped 2 bases from V and 1 base from J, with 9 bases between. The CDR3 is 14 amino acids. Germline CDR1 MNHNY, CDR2 SVGAGI (reference sequence). CDR3 coding DNA: TGTGCCAGCAGTTACGACACCAGTTCCTACGAGCAGTACTTC. This translates into CASSYDTSSYEQYF.

The rearrangement joins TRBV19 to TRBJ1-5; possible D gene TRBD1, 6 bases. The V end lost 3 bases, the J end lost 0 bases, and 9 bases lay between the germline ends. The CDR3 contains 15 residues. The germline V gene encodes CDR1 LNHDA and CDR2 SQIVND (reference sequence). CDR3 region: CASSIMGASNQPQHF. The CDR3 DNA sequence: TGTGCCAGTAGTATTATGGGGGCTAGCAATCAGCCCCAGCATTTT.

The chain links TRBV5-1 to TRBJ1-2; D is possibly TRBD1 (6 bases). Germline CDR1 reads SGHRS; CDR2 reads YFSETQ. V was pared by 4 bases and J by 2 bases, with 15 bases between. This CDR3 is built from 15 residues. The CDR3 bases are TGCGCCAGCAGCCGAATTGGGACAATCAACTATGGCTACACCTTC. Its translation is CASSRIGTINYGYTF.

The chain joins TRBV14 to TRBJ1-1, with D possibly being TRBD1 (6 bases). The CDR3 sequence is 13 residues long. V gave up 0 bases and J gave up 4 bases, with 6 bases separating them. Per germline, CDR1 SGHDN and CDR2 FVKESK. This CDR3 reads CASSQDRGTEAFF. The CDR3 region has the DNA TGTGCCAGCAGCCAAGACAGGGGCACTGAAGCTTTCTTT.

The gene calls are TRBV5-1 and TRBJ2-3; TRBD1 is a possible D gene (5 bases). Germline CDR1 reads SGHRS; CDR2 reads YFSETQ. CDR3 length equals 16 residues. V was clipped by 5 bases and J by 2 bases, with 18 bases between them. The CDR3 protein is CASSLSGPPPTDTQYF. The CDR3, as DNA: TGCGCCAGCAGTTTGTCAGGGCCCCCCCCCACAGATACGCAGTATTTT.

This clone occurred many times. The V call is TRBV19, the J call TRBJ1-6, with D uncertain. Germline values: CDR1 LNHDA, CDR2 SQIVND (reference sequence). With 6 bases removed from V and 9 bases from J, the gap between germline ends came to 12 bases. CDR3 length equals 13 residues. CDR3 coding DNA: TGTGCCAGTAGGACCGATGTTAGTTCACCCCTCCACTTT. This codes for CASRTDVSSPLHF. The full variable domain, with the rest looked up from reference TRBV19 and TRBJ1-6, is DGGITQSPKYLFRKEGQNVTLSCEQNLNHDAMYWYRQDPGQGLRLIYYSQIVNDFQKGDIAEGYSVSREKKESFPLTVTSAQKNPTAFYLCASRTDVSSPLHFGNGTRLTVT.

The genes are TRBV7-9 and TRBJ2-5; D ambiguous. This CDR3 is 15 amino acids long. V lost 2 bases and J lost 1, with 11 bases in between. Germline V gene sequence: CDR1 SEHNR, CDR2 FQNEAQ (reference sequence). CDR3 sequence: CASSLSGAIQETQYF. The CDR3 DNA follows: TGTGCCAGCAGCTTATCCGGAGCGATCCAAGAGACCCAGTACTTC.

The CDR3 is CASSYLDRGIYEQYF. CDR3 DNA: TGTGCCAGCAGCTATTTGGACAGAGGAATCTACGAGCAGTACTTC. The chain combines TRBV7-9 with TRBJ2-7; D possibly corresponds to TRBD1 (6 bases). The CDR3 is 15 residues long. Trimming took off 4 bases at V and 3 bases at J, with 16 bases between the two ends. CDR1 is SEHNR and CDR2 is FQNEAQ in the germline V gene (reference sequence).

The chain has TRBV6-5 and TRBJ1-2, with unresolved D. The CDR3 sequence is 15 residues long. Germline CDR1 reads MNHEY; CDR2 reads SVGAGI. V shed 10 bases and J shed 0 bases, with 18 bases lying between them. CDR3 coding DNA: TGTGCCACCCTGATTCGTGTCGATTCTAACTATGGCTACACCTTC. It yields the protein CATLIRVDSNYGYTF.

CDR3: CASSPRMRGTGGGYGYTF. CDR3 DNA: TGTGCCAGCAGCCCTCGAATGAGGGGGACAGGGGGCGGCTATGGCTACACCTTC. The rearrangement uses TRBV4-2 and TRBJ1-2; 12 nucleotides agree with TRBD1. Germline V CDR1 and CDR2: LGHNA, YNFKEQ. The CDR3 consists of 18 residues. Trimming at V came to 4 bases and at J to 4 bases, leaving 13 bases not matched to a gene.